The present entry profiles one T cell receptor (beta chain) with its context. Original data processing: Using reference gene primer amplification, nucleated cell counts were estimated. Generated by immunoSEQ multiplex PCR, the TCRdb table keeps only in-frame clones and is missing some. D and trimming come from the DNA, and the V and J calls and clone size come from that table. The sample holds around 130,000 clones, around four fifths seen once. These data come from a study of blood T cell repertoires in COVID-19. About the research overall: Collection of acute and convalescent COVID-19 samples took place in the United States, Italy and Spain. PBMCs, B-cell-depleted T cells, or T cells were the source of the cDNA or gDNA that made up the material.

Unmatched junction bases numbered 9, after V lost 2 bases and J lost 7 bases. Per the germline V gene, CDR1 is SEHNR and CDR2 is FQNEAQ (reference sequence). CDR3 length: 16 residues. The TCR comes from a human donor in a cohort sampled during active COVID-19. The chain joins TRBV7-9 to TRBJ2-1; 9 bases are shared with TRBD2. Sequencing used peripheral blood. CDR3 residues: CASSLLSLLAGNEQFF. The CDR3 DNA is TGTGCCAGCAGCTTACTATCCCTCCTAGCGGGGAATGAGCAGTTCTTC.